This section outlines one T cell receptor (beta chain) sequence together with its context. Germline V gives CDR1 SGHNT, CDR2 YYREEE (reference sequence). This CDR3 spans 16 amino acids. V gave up 4 bases and J gave up 5 bases; unmatched junction bases: 9. The time point is: newly diagnosed GD, antithyroid drugs for less than 3 months. From PBMCs, RNA was extracted and then used to make the TCR library. This entry comes from a study of regulatory T cells in long-lasting Graves disease. HTBI primers from iRepertoire and Arm-PCR of CDR3 regions yielded the TCR beta libraries. TCRdb processed the multiplex PCR reads anew with MiXCR; each CDR3 protein has one entry. The sample consists of about 320,000 distinct CDR3 sequences, 15% to 20% of them appearing once.

The specimen was peripheral blood mononuclear cells (PBMCs), collected at new diagnosis, from a patient treated with antithyroid drugs. The gene calls are TRBV5-4 and TRBJ1-6, with 7 bases lining up with TRBD1. The receptor was isolated from a female donor with Graves disease. The CDR3 loop is CASSGLTGWDNSPLHF. In DNA form, the CDR3 reads TGTGCCAGCAGCGGCCTGACAGGGTGGGATAATTCACCCCTCCACTTT.